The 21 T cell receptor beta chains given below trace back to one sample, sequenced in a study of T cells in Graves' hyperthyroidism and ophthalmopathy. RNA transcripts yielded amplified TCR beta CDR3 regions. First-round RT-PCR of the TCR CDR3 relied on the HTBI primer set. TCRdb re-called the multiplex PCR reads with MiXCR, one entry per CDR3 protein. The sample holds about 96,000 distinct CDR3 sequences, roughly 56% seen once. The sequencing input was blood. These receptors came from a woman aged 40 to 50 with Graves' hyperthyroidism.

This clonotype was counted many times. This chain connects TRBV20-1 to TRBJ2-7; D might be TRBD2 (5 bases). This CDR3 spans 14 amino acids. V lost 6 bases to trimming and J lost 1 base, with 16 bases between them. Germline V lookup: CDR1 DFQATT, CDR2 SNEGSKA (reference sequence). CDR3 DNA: TGCAGTGCGACCAGATTACTAGGGTCCTACGAGCAGTACTTC. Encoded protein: CSATRLLGSYEQYF.

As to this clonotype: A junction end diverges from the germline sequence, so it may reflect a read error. This CDR3 is CSARFGAGNRPQHF. CDR3 nucleotide sequence: TGCAGTGCTCGGTTCGGGGCTGGCAATCGGCCCCAGCATTTT. The chain recombines TRBV20-1 with TRBJ1-5; D perhaps matches TRBD1 (5 bases). This CDR3 region has 14 residues. Per the germline V gene, CDR1 is DFQATT and CDR2 is SNEGSKA (reference sequence).

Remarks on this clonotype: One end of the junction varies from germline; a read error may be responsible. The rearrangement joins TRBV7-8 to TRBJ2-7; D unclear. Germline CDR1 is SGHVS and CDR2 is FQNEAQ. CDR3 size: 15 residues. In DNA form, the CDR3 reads TGTGCCAGCAGCTTAGGCGAGAACCCAACCTACGAGCAGCACTTC. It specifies CASSLGENPTYEQHF.

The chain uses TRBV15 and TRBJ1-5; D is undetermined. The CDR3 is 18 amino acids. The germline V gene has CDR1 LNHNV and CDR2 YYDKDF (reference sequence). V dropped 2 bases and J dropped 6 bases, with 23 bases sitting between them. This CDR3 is CATSRSDTYQPSRQPQHF. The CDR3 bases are TGTGCCACCAGCAGATCCGACACGTACCAACCTAGTCGTCAGCCCCAGCATTTT.

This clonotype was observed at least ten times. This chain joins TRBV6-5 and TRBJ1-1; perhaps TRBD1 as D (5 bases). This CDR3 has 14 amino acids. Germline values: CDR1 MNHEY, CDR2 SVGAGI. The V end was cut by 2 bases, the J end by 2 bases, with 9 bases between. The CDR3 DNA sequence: TGTGCCAGCAGTTACCCCGGGACTAACACTGAAGCTTTCTTT. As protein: CASSYPGTNTEAFF.

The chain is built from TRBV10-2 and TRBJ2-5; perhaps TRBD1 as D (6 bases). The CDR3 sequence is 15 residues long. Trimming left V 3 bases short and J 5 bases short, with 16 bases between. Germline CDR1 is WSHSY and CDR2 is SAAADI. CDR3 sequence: CASSEEGGVRETQYF. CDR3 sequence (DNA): TGCGCCAGCAGTGAAGAAGGGGGAGTCAGGGAGACCCAGTACTTC.

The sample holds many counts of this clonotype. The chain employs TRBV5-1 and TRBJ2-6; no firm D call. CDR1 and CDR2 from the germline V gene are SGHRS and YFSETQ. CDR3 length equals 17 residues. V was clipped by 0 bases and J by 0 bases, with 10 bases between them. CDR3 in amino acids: CASSLAPASSGANVLTF. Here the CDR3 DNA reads TGCGCCAGCAGCTTGGCCCCGGCTAGCTCTGGGGCCAACGTCCTGACTTTC.

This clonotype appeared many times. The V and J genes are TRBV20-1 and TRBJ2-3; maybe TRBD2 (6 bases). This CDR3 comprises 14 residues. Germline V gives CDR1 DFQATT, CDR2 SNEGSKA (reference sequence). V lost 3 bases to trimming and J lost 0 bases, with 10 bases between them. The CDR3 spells CSARMGLSTDTQYF. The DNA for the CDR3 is TGCAGTGCTAGGATGGGACTGAGCACAGATACGCAGTATTTT.

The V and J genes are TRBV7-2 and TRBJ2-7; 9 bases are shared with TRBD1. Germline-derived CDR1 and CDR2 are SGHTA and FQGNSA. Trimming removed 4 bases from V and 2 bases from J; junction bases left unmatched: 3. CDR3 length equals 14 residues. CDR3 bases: TGTGCCAGCAGCTACAGGGGGCGAACCTACGAGCAGTACTTC. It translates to CASSYRGRTYEQYF.

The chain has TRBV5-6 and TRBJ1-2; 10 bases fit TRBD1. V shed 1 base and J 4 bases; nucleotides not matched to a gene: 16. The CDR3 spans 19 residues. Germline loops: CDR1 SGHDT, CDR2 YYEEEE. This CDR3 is CASSLPHAGTGVLRYGYTF. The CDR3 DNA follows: TGTGCCAGCAGCTTGCCTCATGCCGGGACAGGGGTACTGCGCTATGGCTACACCTTC.

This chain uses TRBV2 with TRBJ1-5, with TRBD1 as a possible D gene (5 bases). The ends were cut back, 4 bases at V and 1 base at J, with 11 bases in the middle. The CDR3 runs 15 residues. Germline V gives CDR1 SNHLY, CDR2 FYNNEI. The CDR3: CASSGAGGSNQPQHF. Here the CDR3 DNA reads TGTGCCAGCAGTGGGGCGGGGGGAAGCAATCAGCCCCAGCATTTT.

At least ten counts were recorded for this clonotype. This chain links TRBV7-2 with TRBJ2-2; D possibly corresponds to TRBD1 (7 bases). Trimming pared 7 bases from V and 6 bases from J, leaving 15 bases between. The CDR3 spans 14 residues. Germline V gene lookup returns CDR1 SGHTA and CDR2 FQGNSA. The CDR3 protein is CASNTDRRAGELFF. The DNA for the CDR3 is TGTGCCAGCAATACGGACAGGAGGGCCGGGGAGCTGTTTTTT. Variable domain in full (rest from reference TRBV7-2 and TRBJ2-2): GAGVSQSPSNKVTEKGKDVELRCDPISGHTALYWYRQSLGQGLEFLIYFQGNSAPDKSGLPSDRFSAERTGGSVSTLTIQRTQQEDSAVYLCASNTDRRAGELFFGEGSRLTVL.

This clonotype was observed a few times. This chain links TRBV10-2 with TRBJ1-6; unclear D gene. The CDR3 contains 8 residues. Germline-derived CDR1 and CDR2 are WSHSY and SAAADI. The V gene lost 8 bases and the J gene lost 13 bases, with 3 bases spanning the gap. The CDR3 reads CASQPLHF. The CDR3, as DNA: TGCGCCAGCCAGCCCCTCCACTTT.

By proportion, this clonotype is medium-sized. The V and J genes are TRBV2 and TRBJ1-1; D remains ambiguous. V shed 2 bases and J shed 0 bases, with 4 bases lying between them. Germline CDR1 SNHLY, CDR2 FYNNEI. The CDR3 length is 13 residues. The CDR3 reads CASSERLNTEAFF. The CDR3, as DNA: TGTGCCAGCAGTGAAAGGCTGAACACTGAAGCTTTCTTT.

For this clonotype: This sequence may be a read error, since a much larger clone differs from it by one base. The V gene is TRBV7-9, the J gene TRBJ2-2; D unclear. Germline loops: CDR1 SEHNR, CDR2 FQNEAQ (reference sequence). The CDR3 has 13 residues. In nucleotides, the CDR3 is TGCGCCAGCAGCCCTGTAGGACCCGGGGAGCTGTTTTTT. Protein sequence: CASSPVGPGELFF.

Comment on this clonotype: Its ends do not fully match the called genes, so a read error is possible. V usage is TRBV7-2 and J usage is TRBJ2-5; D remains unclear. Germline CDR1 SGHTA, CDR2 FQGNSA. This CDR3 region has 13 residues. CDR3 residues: CAGSLVTAGTQYF. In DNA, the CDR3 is TGTGCCGGCAGCTTGGTAACCGCCGGGACCCAGTACTTC. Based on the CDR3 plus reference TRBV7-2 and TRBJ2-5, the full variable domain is GAGVSQSPSNKVTEKGKDVELRCDPISGHTALYWYRQSLGQGLEFLIYFQGNSAPDKSGLPSDRFSAERTGGSVSTLTIQRTQQEDSAVYLCAGSLVTAGTQYFGPGTRLLVL.

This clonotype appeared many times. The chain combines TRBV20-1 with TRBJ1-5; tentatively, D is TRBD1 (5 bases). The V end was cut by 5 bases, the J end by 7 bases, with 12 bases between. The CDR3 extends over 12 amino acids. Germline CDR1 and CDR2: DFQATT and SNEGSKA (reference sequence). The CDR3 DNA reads TGCAGTGCTTCTGGGGGTTTACAGCCCCAGCATTTT. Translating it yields CSASGGLQPQHF.

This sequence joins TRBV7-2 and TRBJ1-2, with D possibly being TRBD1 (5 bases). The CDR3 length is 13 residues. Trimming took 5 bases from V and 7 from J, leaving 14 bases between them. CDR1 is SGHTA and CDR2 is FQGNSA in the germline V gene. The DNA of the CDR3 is TGTGCCAGCAGCGTACTTGGGGGATCTGGCTACACCTTC. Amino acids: CASSVLGGSGYTF.

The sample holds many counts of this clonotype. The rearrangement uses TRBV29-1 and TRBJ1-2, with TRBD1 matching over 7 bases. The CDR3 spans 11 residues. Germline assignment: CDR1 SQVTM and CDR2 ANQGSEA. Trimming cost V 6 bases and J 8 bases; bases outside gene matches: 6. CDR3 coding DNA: TGCAGCGTGAACGGACAGGACGGCTACACCTTC. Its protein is CSVNGQDGYTF. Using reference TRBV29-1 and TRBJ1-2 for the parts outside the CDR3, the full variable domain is SAVISQKPSRDICQRGTSLTIQCQVDSQVTMMFWYRQQPGQSLTLIATANQGSEATYESGFVIDKFPISRPNLTFSTLTVSNMSPEDSSIYLCSVNGQDGYTFGSGTRLTVV.

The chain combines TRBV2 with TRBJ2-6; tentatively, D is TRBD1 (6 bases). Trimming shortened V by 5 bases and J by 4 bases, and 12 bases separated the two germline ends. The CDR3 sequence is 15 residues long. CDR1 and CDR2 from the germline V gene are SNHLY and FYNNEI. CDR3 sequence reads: CASSYTGRGANVLTF. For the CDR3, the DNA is TGTGCCAGCAGTTACACAGGGCGGGGGGCCAACGTCCTGACTTTC.

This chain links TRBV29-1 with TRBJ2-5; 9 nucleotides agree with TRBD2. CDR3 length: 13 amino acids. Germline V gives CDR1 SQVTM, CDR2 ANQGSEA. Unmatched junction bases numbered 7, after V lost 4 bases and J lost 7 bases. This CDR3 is CSVVAGVRGTQYF. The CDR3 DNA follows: TGCAGCGTTGTAGCGGGAGTCAGGGGGACCCAGTACTTC.